The next 5 T cell receptor beta chains were all read from a single sample in a study of persistence of HIV-infected CD4 T cells. Cells were stimulated with overlapping HIV-1 Gag 15-mer peptides. Sorted nonresponding memory CD4+ T cells were CD40L-negative, CD69-negative, CD45RO-high. The libraries were made with immunoSEQ version 4 in survey mode. The method was immunoSEQ multiplex PCR; TCRdb's version includes in-frame clones alone and lacks a portion of them. The sample carries about 64,000 clones, 65% to 80% recorded once. These receptors lack a known antigen. The specimen comprised CD4+ T cells sorted from PBMCs after roughly 18-hour stimulation, sampled from a patient who received antiretroviral therapy. These TCRs come from an adult man with HIV who was CMV-seropositive.

In its sample, this clone was seen once. The V call is TRBV6-1, the J call TRBJ1-2; D gene ambiguous. CDR3 size: 17 residues. Between the trimmed V and J ends, which lost 2 bases and 6 bases, there was a span of 22 bases. Germline CDR1 and CDR2: MNHNS and SASEGT. The CDR3 DNA sequence: TGTGCCAGCAGTGAAAACGTGAGGGCGCTAAACGGGAATGGCTACACCTTC. Its protein product is CASSENVRALNGNGYTF.

The gene calls are TRBV2 and TRBJ2-6, with a tentative D call TRBD1 (5 bases). There are 14 residues in the CDR3. Germline CDR1 reads SNHLY; CDR2 reads FYNNEI. Trimming removed 5 bases at V and 4 bases at J, with 9 bases between. The CDR3 coding sequence is TGTGCCAGCAGTTACAGGTCCGGGGCCAACGTCCTGACTTTC. Its translation is CASSYRSGANVLTF.

This clone was counted once. CDR3 bases: TGTGCCAGCAGCTTAGGACAGGGAACTAATGAAAAACTGTTTTTT. Its protein product is CASSLGQGTNEKLFF. V is TRBV7-8 and J is TRBJ1-4, with 7 positions matching TRBD1. V lost 1 base to trimming and J lost 1 base; unmatched junction nucleotides: 0. Per the germline V gene, CDR1 is SGHVS and CDR2 is FQNEAQ. This CDR3 region has 15 residues. The complete variable domain, with remaining parts taken from reference TRBV7-8 and TRBJ1-4, reads GAGVSQSPRYKVAKRGQDVALRCDPISGHVSLFWYQQALGQGPEFLTYFQNEAQLDKSGLPSDRFFAERPEGSVSTLKIQRTQQEDSAVYLCASSLGQGTNEKLFFGSGTQLSVL.

J is TRBJ2-7 and V is TRBV19, with a possible D match to TRBD1 (6 bases). The CDR3 spans 15 residues. V was shortened by 4 bases and J by 1 base, with 14 bases between the two germline ends. In germline, CDR1 is LNHDA, CDR2 SQIVND (reference sequence). CDR3 sequence: CASSRQATDSYEQYF. DNA of the CDR3: TGTGCCAGTAGTAGACAGGCCACCGATTCCTACGAGCAGTACTTC.

The CDR3 protein is CASSLGQFGGTEAFF. CDR3 in DNA: TGTGCCAGCAGCTTAGGTCAATTCGGGGGCACTGAAGCTTTCTTT. V usage is TRBV7-9 and J usage is TRBJ1-1; possibly TRBD1 for D (5 bases). Germline CDR1 and CDR2: SEHNR and FQNEAQ (reference sequence). Trimming removed 1 base at V and 4 bases at J, with 13 bases between. The CDR3 runs to 15 residues.